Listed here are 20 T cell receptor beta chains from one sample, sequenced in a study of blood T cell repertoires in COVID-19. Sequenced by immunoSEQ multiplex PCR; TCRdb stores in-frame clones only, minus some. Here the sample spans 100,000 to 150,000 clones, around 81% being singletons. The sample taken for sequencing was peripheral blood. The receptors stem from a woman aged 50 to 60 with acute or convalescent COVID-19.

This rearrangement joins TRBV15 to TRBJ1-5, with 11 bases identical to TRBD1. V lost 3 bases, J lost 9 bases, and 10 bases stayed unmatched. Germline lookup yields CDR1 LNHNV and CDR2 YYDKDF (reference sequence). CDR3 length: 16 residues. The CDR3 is CATSRDRDRGSLPQHF. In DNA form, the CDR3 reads TGTGCCACCAGCAGGGACCGGGACAGGGGGTCCCTGCCCCAGCATTTT.

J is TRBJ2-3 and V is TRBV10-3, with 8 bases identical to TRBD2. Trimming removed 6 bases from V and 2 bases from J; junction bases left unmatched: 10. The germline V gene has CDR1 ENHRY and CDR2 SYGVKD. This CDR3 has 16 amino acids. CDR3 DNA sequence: TGTGCCATCAGAATCGGGGGGGCAGGTAACACAGATACGCAGTATTTT. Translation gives CAIRIGGAGNTDTQYF.

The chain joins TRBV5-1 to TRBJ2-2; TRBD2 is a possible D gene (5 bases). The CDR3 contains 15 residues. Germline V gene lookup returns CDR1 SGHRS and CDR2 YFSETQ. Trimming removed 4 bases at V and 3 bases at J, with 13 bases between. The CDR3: CASSRGGGDTGELFF. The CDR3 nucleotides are TGCGCCAGCAGCCGGGGTGGTGGGGACACCGGGGAGCTGTTTTTT.

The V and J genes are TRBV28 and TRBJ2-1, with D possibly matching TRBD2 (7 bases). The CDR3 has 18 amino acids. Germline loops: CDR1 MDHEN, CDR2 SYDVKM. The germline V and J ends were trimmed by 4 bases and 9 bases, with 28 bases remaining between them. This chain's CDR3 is CASSSRKSILAGGPEQFF. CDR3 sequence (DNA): TGTGCCAGCAGTTCCCGGAAGAGTATACTAGCCGGGGGGCCTGAGCAGTTCTTC.

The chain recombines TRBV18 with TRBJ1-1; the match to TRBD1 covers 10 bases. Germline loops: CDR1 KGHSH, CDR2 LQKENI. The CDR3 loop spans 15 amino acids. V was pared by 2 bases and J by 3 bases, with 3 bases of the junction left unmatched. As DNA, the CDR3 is TGTGCCAGCTCACCAAGGGGGACAGGGGACACTGAAGCTTTCTTT. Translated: CASSPRGTGDTEAFF.

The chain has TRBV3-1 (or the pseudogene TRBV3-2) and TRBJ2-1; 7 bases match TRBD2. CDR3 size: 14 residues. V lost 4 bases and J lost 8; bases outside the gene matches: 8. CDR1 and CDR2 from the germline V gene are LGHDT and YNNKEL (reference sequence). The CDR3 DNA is TGTGCCAGCAGCCCAACGACTAGCAGCGATGAGCAGTTCTTC. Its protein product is CASSPTTSSDEQFF.

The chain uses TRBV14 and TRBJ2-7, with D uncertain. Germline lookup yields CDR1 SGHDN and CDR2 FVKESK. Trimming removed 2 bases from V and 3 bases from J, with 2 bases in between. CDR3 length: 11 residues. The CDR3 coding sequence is TGTGCCAGCAGCCAATACTACGAGCAGTACTTC. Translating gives CASSQYYEQYF.

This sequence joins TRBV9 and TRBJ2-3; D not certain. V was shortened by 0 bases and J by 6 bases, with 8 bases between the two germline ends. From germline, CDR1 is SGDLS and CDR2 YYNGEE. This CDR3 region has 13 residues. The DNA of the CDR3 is TGTGCCAGCAGCGTAGAGGCGGAGGATACGCAGTATTTT. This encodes CASSVEAEDTQYF.

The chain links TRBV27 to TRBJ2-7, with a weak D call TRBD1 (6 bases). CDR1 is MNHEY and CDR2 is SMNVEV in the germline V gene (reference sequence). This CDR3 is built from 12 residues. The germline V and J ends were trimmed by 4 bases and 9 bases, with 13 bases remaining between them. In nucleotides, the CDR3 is TGTGCCAGCAGTTCTGGTCAGGGGTCGCAGTACTTC. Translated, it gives CASSSGQGSQYF.

CDR3 nucleotides: TGTGCCAGCAGCCCCATCCGGGACAGGGGATGGTATGAGCAGTTCTTC. Translated: CASSPIRDRGWYEQFF. The chain joins TRBV11-2 to TRBJ2-1; 10 positions agree with TRBD1. CDR3 length: 16 residues. Trimming removed 5 bases from V and 8 bases from J; junction bases left unmatched: 12. Germline CDR1 reads SGHAT; CDR2 reads FQNNGV.

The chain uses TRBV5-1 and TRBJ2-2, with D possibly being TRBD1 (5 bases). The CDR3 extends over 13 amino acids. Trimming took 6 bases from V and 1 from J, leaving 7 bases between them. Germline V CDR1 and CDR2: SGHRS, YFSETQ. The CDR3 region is CASNQGNTGELFF. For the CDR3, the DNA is TGCGCCAGCAATCAGGGGAACACCGGGGAGCTGTTTTTT.

CDR3 region: CASRSDSQEEKLFF. In nucleotides, the CDR3 is TGTGCCAGCAGATCTGACTCCCAAGAGGAAAAACTGTTTTTT. The chain employs TRBV6-5 and TRBJ1-4; no clear D gene. V lost 6 bases, J lost 8 bases, and 16 bases lay in between. In germline, CDR1 is MNHEY, CDR2 SVGAGI. There are 14 residues in the CDR3.

The CDR3 spells CASDKIGEPLLDEQYF. For the CDR3, the DNA is TGTGCCAGCGACAAAATCGGGGAACCTCTTTTAGACGAGCAGTACTTC. The rearrangement uses TRBV21-1 and TRBJ2-7; the table calls TRBD2, which could not be checked here. TRBV21-1 is a listed pseudogene. The CDR3 loop spans 16 amino acids.

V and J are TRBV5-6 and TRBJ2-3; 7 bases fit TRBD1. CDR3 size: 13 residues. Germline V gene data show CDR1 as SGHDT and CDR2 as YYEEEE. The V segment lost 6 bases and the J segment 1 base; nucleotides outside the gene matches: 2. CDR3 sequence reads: CASNGQGTDTQYF. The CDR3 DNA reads TGTGCCAGCAACGGACAGGGCACAGATACGCAGTATTTT.

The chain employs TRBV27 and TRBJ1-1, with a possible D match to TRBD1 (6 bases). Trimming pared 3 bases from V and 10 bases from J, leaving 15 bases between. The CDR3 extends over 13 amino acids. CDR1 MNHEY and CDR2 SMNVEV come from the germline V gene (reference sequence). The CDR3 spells CASSLGFQGRAFF. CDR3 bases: TGTGCCAGCAGTTTGGGTTTCCAGGGGAGAGCTTTCTTT.

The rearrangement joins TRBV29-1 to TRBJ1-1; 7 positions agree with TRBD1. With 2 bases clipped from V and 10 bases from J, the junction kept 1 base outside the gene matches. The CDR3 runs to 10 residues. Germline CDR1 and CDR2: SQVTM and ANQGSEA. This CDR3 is CSVERQGAFF. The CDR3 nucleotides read TGCAGCGTTGAAAGACAGGGAGCTTTCTTT.

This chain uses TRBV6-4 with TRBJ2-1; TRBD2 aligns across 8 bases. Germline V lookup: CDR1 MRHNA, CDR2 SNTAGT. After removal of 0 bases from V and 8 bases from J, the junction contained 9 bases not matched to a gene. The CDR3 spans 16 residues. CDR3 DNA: TGTGCCAGCAGTGACTCTAGAAGCGGGAGCCTCTATGAGCAGTTCTTC. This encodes CASSDSRSGSLYEQFF.

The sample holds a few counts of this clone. In DNA form, the CDR3 reads TGTGCCAGCAGCCACGGGACAGACTATGGCTACACCTTC. Translating it yields CASSHGTDYGYTF. V usage is TRBV6-5 and J usage is TRBJ1-2; 7 bases align to TRBD1. The junction had 4 bases not matched to a gene; V was cut back by 6 bases and J by 3 bases. The CDR3 totals 13 residues. Germline V lookup: CDR1 MNHEY, CDR2 SVGAGI.

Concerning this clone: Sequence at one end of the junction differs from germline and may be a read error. The CDR3 loop reads CASSPASGGLGPLVF. The CDR3 nucleotides read TGTGCCAGCTCACCAGCTAGCGGGGGCCTCGGACCTCTGGTCTTC. The chain carries TRBV18 and TRBJ2-1, with 10 bases that match TRBD2. The germline V gene encodes CDR1 KGHSH and CDR2 LQKENI. The CDR3 has 15 residues.

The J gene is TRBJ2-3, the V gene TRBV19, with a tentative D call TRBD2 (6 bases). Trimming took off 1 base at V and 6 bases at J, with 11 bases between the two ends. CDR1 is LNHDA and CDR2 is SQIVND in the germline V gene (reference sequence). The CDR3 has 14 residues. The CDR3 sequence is CASSIGSGVDTQYF. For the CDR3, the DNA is TGTGCCAGTAGTATAGGTTCGGGGGTTGATACGCAGTATTTT. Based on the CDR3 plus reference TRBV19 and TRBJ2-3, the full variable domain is DGGITQSPKYLFRKEGQNVTLSCEQNLNHDAMYWYRQDPGQGLRLIYYSQIVNDFQKGDIAEGYSVSREKKESFPLTVTSAQKNPTAFYLCASSIGSGVDTQYFGPGTRLTVL.